Following are 24 T cell receptor beta chains from one sample sequenced in a study of liver allograft versus peripheral blood T cells. On the study more broadly: Blood and transplanted-liver T cell receptor repertoires from recipients were compared.

Via MiXCR, TCRdb re-called the reads, giving one row per CDR3 protein. The repertoire holds around 2,500 distinct CDR3 sequences, about 16% seen once, with 27% in the top ten. The receptors derive from a human patient who had a liver transplant. Among the T cells, some may be from the graft donor.

By proportion, this clonotype is large (0.1 to 1%). V gene TRBV19 combines with J gene TRBJ1-2; TRBD1 matches at 7 bases. V shed 3 bases, J shed 6 bases, and the junction held 10 bases outside the gene matches. Looked up from germline, CDR1 is LNHDA and CDR2 is SQIVND (reference sequence). This CDR3 region has 15 residues. The DNA for the CDR3 is TGTGCCAGTAGTATTGACAGGGAAGGGGAGCATGGCTACACCTTC. It encodes CASSIDREGEHGYTF.

The table lists this clonotype with a few counts. The V call is TRBV7-3, the J call TRBJ1-1; TRBD1 agrees at 8 bases. The junction had 12 bases not matched to a gene; V was cut back by 4 bases and J by 5 bases. CDR1 is SGHTA and CDR2 is FQGTGA in the germline V gene. CDR3 length: 16 amino acids. This chain's CDR3 is CASSWGGDRRSTEAFF. The CDR3 nucleotides are TGTGCCAGCAGCTGGGGGGGGGACAGGAGGAGTACTGAAGCTTTCTTT.

This clonotype is classed as medium-sized. The rearrangement joins TRBV19 to TRBJ1-6; D is possibly TRBD1 (5 bases). This CDR3 has 15 residues. V was pared by 10 bases and J by 0 bases, with 13 bases between. The V gene's germline CDR1 is LNHDA and CDR2 SQIVND (reference sequence). CDR3 protein: CATQPRDSYNSPLHF. The CDR3 nucleotides read TGTGCCACCCAGCCCAGGGACTCCTATAATTCACCCCTCCACTTT.

On this clonotype: A read error is the likely source, as a far larger clone sits one nucleotide away. The chain recombines TRBV10-3 with TRBJ1-4; D possibly corresponds to TRBD1 (6 bases). The CDR3 loop spans 14 amino acids. Germline CDR1 reads ENHRY; CDR2 reads SYGVKD. With 5 bases removed from V and 12 bases from J, the gap between germline ends came to 19 bases. This CDR3 is CAISYSIRGEELFF. The CDR3 coding sequence is TGTGCCATCAGTTACTCGATCAGGGGAGAGGAACTGTTTTTT.

This clonotype is categorized as medium-sized. The chain combines TRBV27 with TRBJ1-2; 9 bases are shared with TRBD1. This CDR3 has 16 residues. The J segment lost 6 bases and the V segment lost 5 bases, leaving 13 bases of the junction unmatched. Germline CDR1 and CDR2: MNHEY and SMNVEV (reference sequence). CDR3 sequence reads: CASSPIQGARWDGYTF. As DNA, the CDR3 is TGTGCCAGCAGTCCCATACAGGGGGCGCGGTGGGATGGCTACACCTTC.

Regarding this clonotype: Given a much more abundant clone one base away, this may be a read error. The rearrangement links TRBV19 to TRBJ2-3; D not certain. The CDR3 sequence is 12 residues long. Germline loops: CDR1 LNHDA, CDR2 SQIVND (reference sequence). The CDR3 loop reads CVSSISTDTQYF. CDR3 in DNA: TGTGTCAGTAGTATCAGCACAGATACGCAGTATTTT.

V and J are TRBV11-2 and TRBJ1-1; D is possibly TRBD1 (5 bases). Trimming cost V 4 bases and J 7 bases, with 10 bases left between them. The CDR3 runs to 12 residues. Germline V CDR1 and CDR2: SGHAT, FQNNGV. The CDR3 sequence is CASSYGDDEAFF. CDR3 in DNA: TGTGCCAGCAGCTATGGGGACGATGAAGCTTTCTTT.

This clonotype is termed medium-sized. V gene TRBV6-6 combines with J gene TRBJ2-2, with TRBD1 matching over 8 bases. Germline CDR1 and CDR2: MNHNY and SVGAGI (reference sequence). The CDR3 is 13 amino acids. V dropped 10 bases and J dropped 2; count of bases not matched to a gene: 3. The CDR3 coding sequence is TGTGCCACCGGACAGGGTAACACCGGGGAGCTGTTTTTT. Protein sequence: CATGQGNTGELFF.

This clonotype was seen at least ten times. The V call is TRBV12-3 or TRBV12-4, the J call TRBJ1-1; D ambiguous. V lost 5 bases and J 1 base, leaving 26 bases between the germline ends. This CDR3 comprises 19 residues. The CDR3 coding sequence is TGTGCCAGCAGTCCCCGGGCCCAGGAGCCGGCTTCGCCGAACACTGAAGCTTTCTTT. Translating it yields CASSPRAQEPASPNTEAFF.

As to this clonotype: A much larger clone lies a single base off, so this may be a read error. V gene TRBV7-9 combines with J gene TRBJ1-1; 7 bases align to TRBD1. CDR3 size: 14 residues. Per the germline V gene, CDR1 is SEHNR and CDR2 is FQNEAQ (reference sequence). CDR3 sequence reads: CTSSLGTVNTEAFF. CDR3 nucleotides: TGTACCAGCAGCTTAGGGACAGTGAACACTGAAGCTTTCTTT. Together with reference TRBV7-9 and TRBJ1-1, the CDR3 gives the full variable domain: DTGVSQNPRHKITKRGQNVTFRCDPISEHNRLYWYRQTLGQGPEFLTYFQNEAQLEKSRLLSDRFSAERPKGSFSTLEIQRTEQGDSAMYLCTSSLGTVNTEAFFGQGTRLTVV.

This sequence joins TRBV9 and TRBJ2-6; D may be TRBD1 (5 bases). Trimming shortened V by 0 bases and J by 4 bases, and 17 bases separated the two germline ends. CDR1 is SGDLS, CDR2 YYNGEE, per germline. The CDR3 has 18 amino acids. The CDR3: CASSVAPDNMWGANVLTF. DNA for the CDR3: TGTGCCAGCAGCGTAGCTCCGGACAATATGTGGGGGGCCAACGTCCTGACTTTC.

This clonotype is medium-sized within its sample. The chain joins TRBV11-2 to TRBJ1-4; D is perhaps TRBD1 (6 bases). CDR1 and CDR2 (germline): SGHAT, FQNNGV. The CDR3 spans 14 residues. V lost 5 bases, J lost 4 bases, and 11 bases lay in between. CDR3 sequence: CASSQTGYNEKLFF. In DNA form, the CDR3 reads TGTGCCAGCAGCCAGACAGGTTATAATGAAAAACTGTTTTTT.

This clonotype turned up a few times. V usage is TRBV7-2 and J usage is TRBJ2-5; D might be TRBD1 or TRBD2, each matching 5 bases. Germline V gene sequence: CDR1 SGHTA, CDR2 FQGNSA. The CDR3 has 20 residues. Trimming cost V 4 bases and J 3 bases, with 30 bases left between them. CDR3 nucleotides: TGTGCCAGCAGCTGGCCTCTAACCGGGGCCTCTCCTCCGGAGGAAGAGACCCAGTACTTC. Its protein product is CASSWPLTGASPPEEETQYF.

The V call is TRBV2, the J call TRBJ1-5, with 8 nucleotides matching TRBD1. CDR3 length equals 14 residues. The germline V gene has CDR1 SNHLY and CDR2 FYNNEI. The trim removed 3 bases at V and 4 bases at J, leaving 2 bases unmatched. Here the CDR3 DNA reads TGTGCCAGCAGTGAGGGACAGGTTAATCAGCCCCAGCATTTT. Encoded protein: CASSEGQVNQPQHF.

The V call is TRBV3-1, the J call TRBJ2-5, with 9 bases fitting TRBD2. The V and J ends lost 1 base and 6 bases, in that order; junction bases with no gene match: 12. This CDR3 is 17 amino acids long. Germline values: CDR1 LGHDT, CDR2 YNNKEL (reference sequence). The CDR3 sequence: CASSQGRRGGRSKTQYF. The CDR3 DNA reads TGTGCCAGCAGCCAAGGAAGGCGGGGGGGCCGCTCGAAGACCCAGTACTTC.

This clonotype was seen just once. This sequence may be a read error, since a much larger clone differs from it by one base. This chain connects TRBV12-3 or TRBV12-4 to TRBJ2-7; a weak D match, TRBD1 (5 bases). The CDR3 has 12 amino acids. The CDR3 DNA reads TGTGCCAGCAGTTCTGGGGCTGGCGAGCAGCACTTC. It yields the protein CASSSGAGEQHF.

This clonotype is medium-sized within its sample. V usage is TRBV20-1 and J usage is TRBJ2-6; D is perhaps TRBD2 (6 bases). Between the trimmed V and J ends, which lost 5 bases and 2 bases, there was a span of 16 bases. Germline V CDR1 and CDR2: DFQATT, SNEGSKA (reference sequence). The CDR3 sequence is 16 residues long. The CDR3: CSAVRRGAPGANVLTF. The CDR3 nucleotides are TGCAGTGCTGTTCGGCGCGGGGCCCCTGGGGCCAACGTCCTGACTTTC.

Relative to its sample, this clonotype is medium-sized. V gene TRBV20-1 combines with J gene TRBJ2-1, with 10 bases that match TRBD1. Germline V lookup: CDR1 DFQATT, CDR2 SNEGSKA (reference sequence). The CDR3 is 15 residues long. V lost 1 base to trimming and J lost 7 bases; unmatched junction nucleotides: 7. The CDR3 sequence is CSARGRQGARNEQFF. The CDR3 DNA is TGCAGTGCTAGAGGCAGACAGGGGGCGAGGAATGAGCAGTTCTTC.

V gene TRBV11-3 combines with J gene TRBJ2-7; D gene uncertain. The length of the CDR3 is 13 residues. V was clipped by 0 bases and J by 3 bases, with 6 bases between them. Germline CDR1 reads SGHNT; CDR2 reads YENEEA. The DNA for the CDR3 is TGTGCCAGCAGCTTAGAAGGGAACTACGAGCAGTACTTC. This gives the protein CASSLEGNYEQYF. Combining the CDR3 with reference TRBV11-3 and TRBJ2-7 gives the whole variable domain EAGVVQSPRYKIIEKKQPVAFWCNPISGHNTLYWYLQNLGQGPELLIRYENEEAVDDSQLPKDRFSAERLKGVDSTLKIQPAELGDSAVYLCASSLEGNYEQYFGPGTRLTVT.

This clonotype is medium-sized within its sample. The genes are TRBV6-5 and TRBJ2-2, with a possible D match to TRBD2 (6 bases). Per the germline V gene, CDR1 is MNHEY and CDR2 is SVGAGI. The CDR3 sequence is 13 residues long. Trimming took 10 bases from V and 7 from J, leaving 16 bases between them. DNA for the CDR3: TGTGCCACCCTCGGGGGTGTGATCGGGGAGCTGTTTTTT. Amino acids: CATLGGVIGELFF.

By frequency in the sample, this clonotype is medium-sized. The chain carries TRBV10-3 and TRBJ1-6, with D possibly TRBD1 on 5 matching bases. V lost 0 bases and J lost 3, with 12 bases in between. The germline V gene has CDR1 ENHRY and CDR2 SYGVKD. The length of the CDR3 is 17 residues. The CDR3 loop reads CAISESGGANYNSPLHF. CDR3 sequence (DNA): TGTGCCATCAGTGAGTCGGGAGGGGCCAACTATAATTCACCCCTCCACTTT.

This sequence joins TRBV27 and TRBJ2-5; no firm D call. CDR3 length: 13 amino acids. The ends were cut back, 4 bases at V and 2 bases at J, with 8 bases in the middle. The germline V gene encodes CDR1 MNHEY and CDR2 SMNVEV (reference sequence). The CDR3 DNA is TGTGCCAGCAGTTCCGGTATTCAAGAGACCCAGTACTTC. Translation: CASSSGIQETQYF.

This clonotype rates as medium-sized. This chain joins TRBV29-1 and TRBJ1-1; TRBD1 aligns across 7 bases. The CDR3 is 14 residues long. Germline lookup yields CDR1 SQVTM and CDR2 ANQGSEA. Germline trimming cut 5 bases from V and 3 bases from J; bases unmatched to any gene: 9. CDR3 bases: TGCAGCGTTTATCCCAGGGGGGACGACACTGAAGCTTTCTTT. Its translation is CSVYPRGDDTEAFF.

By sample share, this clonotype is medium-sized. This chain joins TRBV10-3 and TRBJ2-7; D is undetermined. Germline CDR1 and CDR2: ENHRY and SYGVKD. V gave up 3 bases and J gave up 1 base, with 4 bases separating them. The CDR3 has 12 residues. CDR3 sequence: CAISDGSYEQYF. DNA of the CDR3: TGTGCCATCAGTGATGGGTCCTACGAGCAGTACTTC.